The clone carrying this T cell receptor beta chain was recorded once. The antigen remains unidentified. The primer mix had 60 Vbeta and 13 Jbeta primers. Method: immunoSEQ multiplex PCR; TCRdb's copy keeps in-frame clones and lacks some. In the table there are around 280,000 clones, around 90% of which are singletons. This specimen belongs to a study of cytomegalovirus exposure and HLA in healthy donors. This CDR3 is built from 13 residues. Trimming cost V 0 bases and J 8 bases; bases outside gene matches: 0. CDR1 SGHNT and CDR2 YENEEA come from the germline V gene. Overall study results and limits: Rarity held for most TCR sequences, but there were some public TCRs that occurred in many donors. Some V segments (TRBV6-2 and TRBV6-3 among them) were excluded as indistinguishable.

Sequenced sample: PBMCs. The origin of this receptor is a young woman in good health and CMV-seronegative. The chain links TRBV11-3 to TRBJ2-1, with 8 bases aligning to TRBD2. The CDR3 DNA reads as TGTGCCAGCAGCTTAGAAGCGGGGGATGAGCAGTTCTTC. This gives the protein CASSLEAGDEQFF.